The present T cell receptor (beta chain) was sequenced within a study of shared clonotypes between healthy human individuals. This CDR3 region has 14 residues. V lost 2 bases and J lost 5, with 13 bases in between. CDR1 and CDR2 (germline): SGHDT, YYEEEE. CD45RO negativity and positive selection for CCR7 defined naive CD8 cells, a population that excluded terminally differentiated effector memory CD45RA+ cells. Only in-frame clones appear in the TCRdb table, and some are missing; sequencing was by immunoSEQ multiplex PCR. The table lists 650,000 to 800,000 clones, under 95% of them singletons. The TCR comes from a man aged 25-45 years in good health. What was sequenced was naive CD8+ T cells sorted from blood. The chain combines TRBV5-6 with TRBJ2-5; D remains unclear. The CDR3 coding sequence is TGTGCCAGCAGCTTAAGTCTCTTGGGGGAGACCCAGTACTTC. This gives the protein CASSLSLLGETQYF.